This is a list of T cell receptor beta chains from one sample in a study of shared clonotypes between healthy human individuals. This table comes from immunoSEQ multiplex PCR, and its TCRdb copy is limited to in-frame clones, with some not included. The table includes hundreds of thousands of clones, 74% detected once. Sequencing was performed on memory CD4+ T cells sorted from blood. These receptors all stem from a woman in her twenties or thirties in good health. Both conserved end residues are part of each CDR3. The order of the fields is V gene, D gene, J gene, clone size, CDR3 DNA, CDR3 protein. The D gene is left open where the match is weak. Clone size is not always given. Where it is, it says once, few, many or a class for expanded clones.

TRBV19,TRBD2,TRBJ2-1,-,TGTGCCAGTAGTACCACTAGCGGGAGTATAAATGAGCAGTTCTTC,CASSTTSGSINEQFF
TRBV5-1,-,TRBJ2-2,once,TGCGCCAGCAGCTTGGGACACCCGAACACCGGGGAGCTGTTTTTT,CASSLGHPNTGELFF
TRBV19,-,TRBJ1-5,-,TGTGCCGTAAAGGGGGGAGGACAGCCCCAGCATTTT,CAVKGGGQPQHF
TRBV29-1,TRBD2,TRBJ2-1,-,TGCAGCGTTCGAGGACTAGCAGCCGATGAGCAGTTCTTC,CSVRGLAADEQFF
TRBV13,-,TRBJ2-1,-,TGTGCCAGCAGCATAAGCTTTGAGCAGTTCTTC,CASSISFEQFF
TRBV19,-,TRBJ1-3,few,TGTGCCAGTAGTATACGGACTCTACTAAACACCATATATTTT,CASSIRTLLNTIYF
TRBV11-3,-,TRBJ1-1,few,TGTGCCAGCAGTCGGGGGGGAACTGAAGCTTTCTTT,CASSRGGTEAFF
TRBV11-2,-,TRBJ2-3,-,TGTGCCAGCAGCTCCGATTGGACTCGGGGGGATACGCAGTATTTT,CASSSDWTRGDTQYF
TRBV28,-,TRBJ2-3,-,TGTGCCAGCACTTTAGGCGGGGCAATCACAGATACGCAGTATTTT,CASTLGGAITDTQYF
TRBV6-1,-,TRBJ1-2,few,TGTGCCAGCAGACTCCTGACTACTAACTATGGCTACACCTTC,CASRLLTTNYGYTF
TRBV19,TRBD1,TRBJ1-1,-,TGTGCCAGTAGTCGACAGGGGGCGAACACTGAAGCTTTCTTT,CASSRQGANTEAFF
TRBV9,TRBD2,TRBJ2-1,-,TGTGCCAGCAGCTTAAAGCGGGAGGGACTCAATGAGCAGTTCTTC,CASSLKREGLNEQFF
TRBV7-6,-,TRBJ2-3,-,TGTGCCAGCAGTCGTAGGTCGCGGGGAAACACAGATACGCAGTATTTT,CASSRRSRGNTDTQYF
TRBV7-3,-,TRBJ2-5,few,TGTGCCAGCAGCTTAAAGGCGACAGAGGAGACCCAGTACTTC,CASSLKATEETQYF
TRBV6-5,TRBD2,TRBJ2-7,-,TGTGCCAGCAGTTACGATAGCGGGAGAACCTACGAGCAGTACTTC,CASSYDSGRTYEQYF
TRBV10-3,TRBD1,TRBJ2-5,-,TGTGCCATCAGAAAGGGACAGCGAGAGACCCAGTACTTC,CAIRKGQRETQYF
TRBV27,-,TRBJ1-1,-,TGTGCCAGCAGTTTAACCGACAGCATTGAAGCTTTCTTT,CASSLTDSIEAFF
TRBV11-2,-,TRBJ2-6,-,TGTGCCAGCAGCTTAGTGGTGAGCTCTGGGGCCAACGTCCTGACTTTC,CASSLVVSSGANVLTF
TRBV6-1,-,TRBJ2-7,-,TGTGCCAGCAGTTCGCCCCAGGGTTACGAGCAGTACTTC,CASSSPQGYEQYF
TRBV6-1,-,TRBJ1-5,-,TGTGCCAGCAATCTGGACAGCTATAGCAATCAGCCCCAGCATTTT,CASNLDSYSNQPQHF
TRBV7-9,TRBD2,TRBJ2-7,-,TGTGCCAGCAGACCAGGGACTAGCGGGCCTTACGAGCAGTACTTC,CASRPGTSGPYEQYF
TRBV14,-,TRBJ2-7,-,TGTGCCAGCGGAAAGACAGCCCAACCCTACGAGCAGTACTTC,CASGKTAQPYEQYF
TRBV5-6,-,TRBJ1-5,-,TGTGCCAGCAGCTTAGGCCCAAGAAATCAGCCCCAGCATTTT,CASSLGPRNQPQHF
TRBV19,-,TRBJ1-5,few,TGTGCCAGTAGTATTCCCAGGAGCAATCAGCCCCAGCATTTT,CASSIPRSNQPQHF
TRBV11-2,-,TRBJ1-1,-,TGTGCCAGCAGGAAACAGCTTGAAGCTTTCTTT,CASRKQLEAFF
TRBV27,-,TRBJ1-1,-,TGTGCCAGCAGCTCTCAGTTTTCGTTGAACACTGAAGCTTTCTTT,CASSSQFSLNTEAFF
TRBV7-9,-,TRBJ2-3,-,TGTGCCAGCAGCTGGGAGAGCACAGATACGCAGTATTTT,CASSWESTDTQYF
TRBV30,-,TRBJ1-5,-,TGTGCCTGGAGTTATTCGGAGTATCAGCCCCAGCATTTT,CAWSYSEYQPQHF
TRBV4-1,-,TRBJ2-1,-,TGCGCCAGCAGCCAAGATGGGTCTAGCGCTAGGGCCAATGAGCAGTTCTTC,CASSQDGSSARANEQFF
TRBV28,-,TRBJ1-2,-,TGTGCCAGCAGTCCCCATGGGGCCCACTATGGCTACACCTTC,CASSPHGAHYGYTF
TRBV7-2,-,TRBJ2-1,few,TGTGCCAGCAGCACAGGACTCTACAATGAGCAGTTCTTC,CASSTGLYNEQFF
TRBV28,-,TRBJ1-4,-,TGTGCCAGCAGTTTTTCGGGGGCGACTAATGAAAAACTGTTTTTT,CASSFSGATNEKLFF
TRBV15,-,TRBJ1-5,-,TGTGCCACCAGCAGAGATGTAACGCCGGGGAATCAGCCCCAGCATTTT,CATSRDVTPGNQPQHF
TRBV30,-,TRBJ1-6,few,TGTGCCTGGAGGACAGTTATTGGACCCCTCCACTTT,CAWRTVIGPLHF
TRBV5-1,-,TRBJ2-2,-,TGCGCCAGCAGCTTGACAAACGCCGGGACTCTTCTCACCGGGGAGCTGTTTTTT,CASSLTNAGTLLTGELFF
TRBV7-6,TRBD2,TRBJ2-1,-,TGTGCCAGCAGCCGTAAGGCGGGAGACGCCTACAATGAGCAGTTCTTC,CASSRKAGDAYNEQFF
TRBV5-1,-,TRBJ2-3,-,TGCGCCAGCAGCTTGGGACTAGGGGGACCCGCCGATACGCAGTATTTT,CASSLGLGGPADTQYF
TRBV6-4,-,TRBJ2-2,once,TGTGCCAGCAGCACCGGGACACGGGAAAACGGGGAGCTGTTTTTT,CASSTGTRENGELFF
TRBV7-8,TRBD2,TRBJ2-2,once,TGTGCCAGCAGCTTTCCGGGACTAGCGGTAACCGGGGAGCTGTTTTTT,CASSFPGLAVTGELFF
TRBV6-6,TRBD2,TRBJ2-2,-,TGTGCCAGCATTTCAGCGGGAAACACCGGGGAGCTGTTTTTT,CASISAGNTGELFF
TRBV7-2,-,TRBJ2-1,-,TGTGCCAGCAGCTTTCAAGGGTATGGTCGAAATGAGCAGTTCTTC,CASSFQGYGRNEQFF
TRBV5-1,-,TRBJ1-2,few,TGCGCCAGCAGCTTCGGAGGAGGTACCTATGGCTACACCTTC,CASSFGGGTYGYTF
TRBV4-1,TRBD1,TRBJ1-1,few,TGCGCCAGCAGCCAAGATTCTGTCAGGGGGCGGACTGAAGCTTTCTTT,CASSQDSVRGRTEAFF
TRBV7-9,TRBD1,TRBJ1-4,-,TGTGCCAGCAACGGGGACAGGGGCTATGAAAAACTGTTTTTT,CASNGDRGYEKLFF
TRBV18,TRBD2,TRBJ2-3,-,TGTGCCAGCTCATACCTAGCGGGGCGCACAGATACGCAGTATTTT,CASSYLAGRTDTQYF
TRBV28,-,TRBJ2-7,-,TGTGCCAGCAGTTCCTCCGGCCTCAAGCAGTACTTC,CASSSSGLKQYF
TRBV2,TRBD2,TRBJ2-1,-,TGTGCCAGCAGTGCGGCGGGAGGGCCCTCGCATGAGCAGTTCTTC,CASSAAGGPSHEQFF
TRBV28,-,TRBJ2-7,-,TGTGCCAGCAGCTCCGGGAGTTTCGAGCAGTACTTC,CASSSGSFEQYF
TRBV28,-,TRBJ2-1,few,TGTGCCAGCAGTTTACCCGGGACTTTCAATGAGCAGTTCTTC,CASSLPGTFNEQFF
TRBV5-1,-,TRBJ1-1,few,TGCGCCAGCAGCATGACGGGGGGTATGAACACTGAAGCTTTCTTT,CASSMTGGMNTEAFF
TRBV28,TRBD2,TRBJ2-7,few,TGTGCCAGCAGTTCCCCTAGCGGGAGGAACTACGAGCAGTACTTC,CASSSPSGRNYEQYF
TRBV5-1,-,TRBJ1-1,-,TGCGCCAGCAGCGACTACGGGACACGGGAGAACACTGAAGCTTTCTTT,CASSDYGTRENTEAFF
TRBV7-6,-,TRBJ2-1,-,TGTGCCAGCAGCTCGGGACTTGGCAATGAGCAGTTCTTC,CASSSGLGNEQFF